This T cell receptor (beta chain) was captured in a study of CXCR3-negative and CXCR3-positive naive CD8 T cells. Points on this clonotype: Its specificity is not known.

Naive CD8+ T lymphocytes were specified as CD45RO-CCR7+CD27+CD95-. The germline V gene has CDR1 SGHRS and CDR2 YFSETQ. The CDR3 covers 16 residues. Study-wide results and caveats: A higher hydrophobicity marked the TRB CDR3s of CXCR3-positive naive cells versus CXCR3-negative naive cells. Naive cells, whether CXCR3-negative or CXCR3-positive, had similar TRBV-TRBJ usage, while memory cells differed.

The method, 5' RACE with UMI labels, was used to prepare the TRB cDNA libraries. TCRdb reprocessed the 5' RACE reads and keeps a single row for each CDR3 protein, giving no DNA. With about 150,000 distinct CDR3 sequences in the sample, the ten largest clones hold about 0.3%. Sequencing used naive CXCR3+ CD8+ T cells from blood. Regarding subset: CD45RO-CCR7+CD27+CD95- naive CD8+ T cells expressing CXCR3 (TNR3+). This TCR derives from a human donor in good health. Some clones in this sample may be carry-over from other donors' samples. The V gene is TRBV5-1, the J gene TRBJ2-7; TCRdb lists TRBD1, though no DNA is available to test this call. CDR3 protein: CASSSGQGPMNYEQYF.